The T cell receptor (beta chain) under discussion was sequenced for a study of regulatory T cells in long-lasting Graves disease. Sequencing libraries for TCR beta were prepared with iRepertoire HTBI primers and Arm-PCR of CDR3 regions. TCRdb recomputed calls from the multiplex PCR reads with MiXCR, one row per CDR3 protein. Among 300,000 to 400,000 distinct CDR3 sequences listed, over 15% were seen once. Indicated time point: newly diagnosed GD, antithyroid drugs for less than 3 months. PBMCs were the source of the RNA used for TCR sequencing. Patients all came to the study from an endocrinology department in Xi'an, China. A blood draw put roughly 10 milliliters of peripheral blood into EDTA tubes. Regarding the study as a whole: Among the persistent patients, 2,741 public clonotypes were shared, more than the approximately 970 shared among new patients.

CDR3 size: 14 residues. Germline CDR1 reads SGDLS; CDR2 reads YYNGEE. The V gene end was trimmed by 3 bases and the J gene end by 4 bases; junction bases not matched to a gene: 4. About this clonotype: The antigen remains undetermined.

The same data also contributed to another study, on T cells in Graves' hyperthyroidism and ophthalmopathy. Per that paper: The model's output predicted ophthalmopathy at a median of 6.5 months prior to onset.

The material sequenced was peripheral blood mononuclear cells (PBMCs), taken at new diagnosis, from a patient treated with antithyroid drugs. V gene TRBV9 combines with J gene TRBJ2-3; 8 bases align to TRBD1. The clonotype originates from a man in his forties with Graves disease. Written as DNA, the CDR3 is TGTGCCAGCAGCGCCGGACAGGGCCCAGATACGCAGTATTTT. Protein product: CASSAGQGPDTQYF.